Shown below are 22 T cell receptor beta chains from a single sample sequenced in a study of OX40 agonist ivuxolimab in advanced cancers. Data came from immunoSEQ multiplex PCR; TCRdb stores just in-frame clones and leaves some out. The data hold about 41,000 clones, with approximately 80% observed a single time. Specimen: CD4+ or CD8+ T cells sorted from blood, collected in a trial of the OX40 agonist ivuxolimab. The receptors shown here come from an adult with an advanced solid tumor such as melanoma, head and neck, liver or kidney cancer.

V usage is TRBV19 and J usage is TRBJ1-1, with D unclear. This CDR3 is built from 14 residues. The V gene lost 3 bases and the J gene lost 0 bases, with 8 bases spanning the gap. Germline-derived CDR1 and CDR2 are LNHDA and SQIVND (reference sequence). Here the CDR3 reads CASSIHAMNTEAFF. DNA of the CDR3: TGTGCCAGTAGTATCCACGCCATGAACACTGAAGCTTTCTTT.

The chain carries TRBV14 and TRBJ1-1; 7 nucleotides align to TRBD1. This CDR3 has 16 residues. Germline assignment: CDR1 SGHDN and CDR2 FVKESK. The J segment lost 1 base and the V segment lost 3 bases, leaving 8 bases of the junction unmatched. DNA of the CDR3: TGTGCCAGCAGCCAGACCAGGGGGTCGGGGAACACTGAAGCTTTCTTT. It yields the protein CASSQTRGSGNTEAFF.

This chain joins TRBV19 and TRBJ2-7; 13 bases align to TRBD2. V trimming: 4 bases; J trimming: 6 bases; junction bases outside the gene matches: 3. Germline-derived CDR1 and CDR2 are LNHDA and SQIVND (reference sequence). CDR3 length: 14 residues. CDR3 sequence: CASSRTSGSPEQYF. The CDR3 nucleotides read TGTGCCAGTAGTAGGACTAGCGGGAGTCCCGAGCAGTACTTC.

The chain recombines TRBV4-3 with TRBJ2-7; 10 bases map to TRBD1. Germline V lookup: CDR1 LGHNA, CDR2 YSLEER. The CDR3 runs to 15 residues. J gave up 2 bases and V 0 bases, and 1 base lay outside the gene matches. The CDR3 reads CASSQDDRGPYEQYF. For the CDR3, the DNA is TGCGCCAGCAGCCAAGATGACAGGGGGCCCTACGAGCAGTACTTC.

The CDR3 loop is CASSLAGHQPQHF. In DNA form, the CDR3 reads TGTGCCAGCAGCTTAGCGGGGCACCAGCCCCAGCATTTT. J is TRBJ1-5 and V is TRBV7-2; the D gene is possibly TRBD1 (5 bases). CDR1 and CDR2 (germline): SGHTA, FQGNSA. Between the trimmed V and J ends, which lost 0 bases and 7 bases, there was a span of 7 bases. The CDR3 covers 13 residues. Filled out from reference TRBV7-2 and TRBJ1-5, the complete variable domain reads GAGVSQSPSNKVTEKGKDVELRCDPISGHTALYWYRQSLGQGLEFLIYFQGNSAPDKSGLPSDRFSAERTGGSVSTLTIQRTQQEDSAVYLCASSLAGHQPQHFGDGTRLSIL.

Notes on this clone: The sample contains more than one DNA sequence encoding this CDR3. The rearrangement joins TRBV27 to TRBJ1-4; D is unclear. This CDR3 has 16 amino acids. V lost 2 bases and J lost 0, with 10 bases in between. CDR1 is MNHEY, CDR2 SMNVEV, per germline (reference sequence). CDR3 loop: CASSLGQPATNEKLFF. CDR3 sequence (DNA): TGTGCCAGCAGTTTAGGGCAGCCTGCAACTAATGAAAAACTGTTTTTT.

The rearrangement links TRBV7-9 to TRBJ1-1, with TRBD1 matching 11 bases. CDR1 and CDR2 from the germline V gene are SEHNR and FQNEAQ (reference sequence). The J segment lost 2 bases and the V segment lost 6 bases, leaving 5 bases of the junction unmatched. The CDR3 has 15 amino acids. CDR3 coding DNA: TGTGCCAGCAGTCGGGACAGGGGGTATAACACTGAAGCTTTCTTT. This codes for CASSRDRGYNTEAFF. The full variable domain, completed using reference TRBV7-9 and TRBJ1-1, is DTGVSQNPRHKITKRGQNVTFRCDPISEHNRLYWYRQTLGQGPEFLTYFQNEAQLEKSRLLSDRFSAERPKGSFSTLEIQRTEQGDSAMYLCASSRDRGYNTEAFFGQGTRLTVV.

The V gene is TRBV19, the J gene TRBJ1-5; a weak D match, TRBD1 (5 bases). Trimming pared 3 bases from V and 7 bases from J, leaving 16 bases between. Germline V CDR1 and CDR2: LNHDA, SQIVND (reference sequence). The CDR3 has 15 residues. The CDR3 is CASSMLGRVGQPQHF. The CDR3 bases are TGTGCCAGTAGTATGCTAGGCAGGGTGGGCCAGCCCCAGCATTTT.

This clone was recorded once. The rearrangement joins TRBV6-6 to TRBJ2-7, with 7 bases lining up with TRBD1. The CDR3 has 14 residues. The trim removed 6 bases at V and 5 bases at J, leaving 10 bases unmatched. Germline V gene data show CDR1 as MNHNY and CDR2 as SVGAGI (reference sequence). As DNA, the CDR3 is TGTGCCAGCAGACCCGACAGGGTCCCCAACGAGCAGTACTTC. Its protein is CASRPDRVPNEQYF.

V and J are TRBV2 and TRBJ1-1; the D gene is possibly TRBD1 (5 bases). This CDR3 contains 14 residues. The V gene's germline CDR1 is SNHLY and CDR2 FYNNEI. V shed 7 bases and J shed 4 bases, with 16 bases lying between them. The CDR3 here is CASTTGPISTEAFF. CDR3 DNA sequence: TGTGCCAGCACTACGGGACCGATTTCCACTGAAGCTTTCTTT.

The chain employs TRBV5-4 and TRBJ1-2; D is possibly TRBD1 (6 bases). There are 13 residues in the CDR3. Germline loops: CDR1 SGHNT, CDR2 YYREEE (reference sequence). The V end lost 0 bases, the J end lost 8 bases, and 11 bases lay between the germline ends. The CDR3 region has the DNA TGTGCCAGCAGCTTGGGGACGGGGGCCGGCTACACCTTC. It codes for CASSLGTGAGYTF. The full variable domain, rest sourced from reference TRBV5-4 and TRBJ1-2, is ETGVTQSPTHLIKTRGQQVTLRCSSQSGHNTVSWYQQALGQGPQFIFQYYREEENGRGNFPPRFSGLQFPNYSSELNVNALELDDSALYLCASSLGTGAGYTFGSGTRLTVV.

This clone was seen a handful of times. The chain employs TRBV4-3 and TRBJ2-7; unclear D gene. Germline CDR1 LGHNA, CDR2 YSLEER. The CDR3 sequence is 13 residues long. With 0 bases removed from V and 3 bases from J, the gap between germline ends came to 6 bases. The CDR3 spells CASSQDRYYEQYF. The CDR3 DNA reads TGCGCCAGCAGCCAAGACAGATACTACGAGCAGTACTTC.

This clone was picked up a small number of times. This chain joins TRBV7-8 and TRBJ1-1, with D tentatively TRBD1 (5 bases). In germline, CDR1 is SGHVS, CDR2 FQNEAQ. V shed 2 bases and J shed 3 bases, with 22 bases lying between them. There are 18 residues in the CDR3. The CDR3 DNA is TGTGCCAGCAGCTTAATGTTCCTAGGGGACCGAAGAGACACTGAAGCTTTCTTT. Amino acid sequence: CASSLMFLGDRRDTEAFF.

The J gene is TRBJ2-4, the V gene TRBV4-2; a possible D gene is TRBD1 (6 bases). CDR1 and CDR2 (germline): LGHNA, YNFKEQ. V shed 0 bases and J shed 1 base, with 10 bases lying between them. The CDR3 runs 16 residues. The CDR3 loop reads CASSQDWDIAKNIQYF. CDR3 coding DNA: TGTGCCAGCAGCCAAGATTGGGACATCGCCAAAAACATTCAGTACTTC.

V and J are TRBV30 and TRBJ2-7; D is undetermined. V was cut by 4 bases and J by 6 bases, with 13 bases left in between. Germline V gene data show CDR1 as GTSNPN and CDR2 as SVGIG (reference sequence). There are 12 residues in the CDR3. For the CDR3, the DNA is TGTGCCTGGAAGGGCGTTCGGAGCGAGCAGTACTTC. Its translation: CAWKGVRSEQYF.

V usage is TRBV2 and J usage is TRBJ2-7, with D uncertain. The V end was cut by 4 bases, the J end by 1 base, with 8 bases between. The germline CDR1 and CDR2 sequences are SNHLY and FYNNEI. The CDR3 length is 13 residues. As DNA, the CDR3 is TGTGCCAGCAGTGGGGGTCTGTCCTACGAGCAGTACTTC. It translates to CASSGGLSYEQYF.

CDR3: CASSADYSNQPQHF. Written as DNA, the CDR3 is TGTGCCAGCAGTGCCGATTATAGCAATCAGCCCCAGCATTTT. The chain joins TRBV2 to TRBJ1-5, with D hard to call. Germline V gene sequence: CDR1 SNHLY, CDR2 FYNNEI. Trimming took off 4 bases at V and 0 bases at J, with 7 bases between the two ends. The CDR3 is made up of 14 amino acids.

The genes are TRBV5-1 and TRBJ1-2; 10 positions match TRBD1. There are 18 residues in the CDR3. Germline CDR1 SGHRS, CDR2 YFSETQ. After removal of 0 bases from V and 7 bases from J, the junction contained 15 bases not matched to a gene. CDR3 bases: TGCGCCAGCAGCTTGGGACAGGGGGCAGTCTCCGCATTTGTTGGCTACACCTTC. As protein: CASSLGQGAVSAFVGYTF.

The chain is built from TRBV7-2 and TRBJ2-5; D remains ambiguous. Germline V CDR1 and CDR2: SGHTA, FQGNSA. The CDR3 length is 12 residues. V gave up 1 base and J gave up 7 bases, with 7 bases separating them. The CDR3 DNA is TGTGCCAGCAGCTTAGACCTGGGGACCCAGTACTTC. Translating it yields CASSLDLGTQYF. Complete variable domain (other parts from reference TRBV7-2 and TRBJ2-5): GAGVSQSPSNKVTEKGKDVELRCDPISGHTALYWYRQSLGQGLEFLIYFQGNSAPDKSGLPSDRFSAERTGGSVSTLTIQRTQQEDSAVYLCASSLDLGTQYFGPGTRLLVL.

The chain carries TRBV7-6 and TRBJ1-5; D is ambiguous. V lost 1 base to trimming and J lost 7 bases, with 8 bases between them. There are 13 residues in the CDR3. Germline V lookup: CDR1 SGHVS, CDR2 FNYEAQ. DNA for the CDR3: TGTGCCAGCAGCTTAGTTGATGGCCAGCCCCAGCATTTT. Translated, it gives CASSLVDGQPQHF.

The chain joins TRBV29-1 to TRBJ1-2; the match to TRBD1 covers 8 bases. V shed 4 bases, J shed 3 bases, and the junction held 13 bases outside the gene matches. Germline loops: CDR1 SQVTM, CDR2 ANQGSEA. The CDR3 totals 16 residues. The CDR3 nucleotides read TGCAGCGTTGGGATGGCAGGGGGCAGGCGGGACTATGGCTACACCTTC. Residues: CSVGMAGGRRDYGYTF.

The genes are TRBV4-3 and TRBJ2-2; 11 nucleotides line up with TRBD2. The J segment lost 5 bases and the V segment lost 0 bases, leaving 8 bases of the junction unmatched. Germline V lookup: CDR1 LGHNA, CDR2 YSLEER. CDR3 size: 18 residues. Here the CDR3 reads CASSQEALAGGKTGELFF. The CDR3 bases are TGCGCCAGCAGCCAAGAAGCCCTAGCGGGGGGCAAAACCGGGGAGCTGTTTTTT.